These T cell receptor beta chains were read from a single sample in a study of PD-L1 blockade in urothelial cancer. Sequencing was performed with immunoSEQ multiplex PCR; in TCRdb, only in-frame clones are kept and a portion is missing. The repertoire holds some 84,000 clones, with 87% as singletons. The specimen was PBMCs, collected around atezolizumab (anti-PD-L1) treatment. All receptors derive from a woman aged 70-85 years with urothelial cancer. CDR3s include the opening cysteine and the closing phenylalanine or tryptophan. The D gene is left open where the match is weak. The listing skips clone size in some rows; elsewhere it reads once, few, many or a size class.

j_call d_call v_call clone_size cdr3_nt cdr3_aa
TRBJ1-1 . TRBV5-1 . TGCGCCAGCAGCGTGGATGGGACAACCCTGAACACTGAAGCTTTCTTT CASSVDGTTLNTEAFF
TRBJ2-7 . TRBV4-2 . TGTGCCAGCAGCCAAGAACAGTCCCCCTCCTACGAGCAGTACTTC CASSQEQSPSYEQYF
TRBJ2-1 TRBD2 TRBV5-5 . TGTGCCAGCAGCTCATCCGGGACTAGCGGGCCCTACAATGAGCAGTTCTTC CASSSSGTSGPYNEQFF
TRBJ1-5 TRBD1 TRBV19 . TGTGCCAGTAGTATTCTGACAGGGCAGTTCCAGCCCCAGCATTTT CASSILTGQFQPQHF
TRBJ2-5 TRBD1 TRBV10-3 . TGTGCCATCAGGCCGACAGGGGGAGAGACCCAGTACTTC CAIRPTGGETQYF
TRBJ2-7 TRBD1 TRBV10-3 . TGTGCCATCAGACGATCGGGACAGGGCTACGAGCAGTACTTC CAIRRSGQGYEQYF
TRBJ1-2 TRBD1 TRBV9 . TGTGCCAGCAGGGACAGGGGAGACTATGGCTACACCTTC CASRDRGDYGYTF
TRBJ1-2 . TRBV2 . TGTGCCAGCAGTGAAGCGAGGTCCAGGGTGAACTATGGCTACACCTTC CASSEARSRVNYGYTF
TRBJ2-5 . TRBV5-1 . TGCGCCAGCAGCTTGATCGGGAGCCAAGAGACCCAGTACTTC CASSLIGSQETQYF
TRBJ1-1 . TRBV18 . TGTGCCAGCTCACCAGTAATGAACACTGAAGCTTTCTTT CASSPVMNTEAFF
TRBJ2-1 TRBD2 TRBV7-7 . TGTGCCAGCAGCCCGAGGAGCGGGGGGTACAATGAGCAGTTCTTC CASSPRSGGYNEQFF
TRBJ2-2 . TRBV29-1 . TGCAGCGTTGACCAGGGCGGCACCGGGGAGCTGTTTTTT CSVDQGGTGELFF
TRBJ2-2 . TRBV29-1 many TGCAGCGTTGCTGCCGGGGAGCTGTTTTTT CSVAAGELFF
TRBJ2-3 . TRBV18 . TGTGCCAGCTCACCACTCCAGTCTAGCACAGATACGCAGTATTTT CASSPLQSSTDTQYF
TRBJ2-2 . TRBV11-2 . TGTGCCAGCAGCTTAGATGAGTGGACCGGGGAGCTGTTTTTT CASSLDEWTGELFF
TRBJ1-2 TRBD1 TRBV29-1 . TGCAGCGTTGAATCTCCGGGACAGGGGGCTTATGGCTACACCTTC CSVESPGQGAYGYTF
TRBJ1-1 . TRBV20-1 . TGCCGCGGAGACGTGAACACTGAAGCTTTCTTT CRGDVNTEAFF
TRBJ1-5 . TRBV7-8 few TGTGCCAGCAGCTATCCTCCCCAGCCCCAGCATTTT CASSYPPQPQHF
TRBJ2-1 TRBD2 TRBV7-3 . TGTGCCAGCAGCTTAGGAGCGGGAGGCGTCTCCTACAATGAGCAGTTCTTC CASSLGAGGVSYNEQFF
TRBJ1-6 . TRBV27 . TGTGCCAGCAGTACTAACCAGGGTCCTTATAATTCACCCCTCCACTTT CASSTNQGPYNSPLHF
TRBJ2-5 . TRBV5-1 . TGCGCCAGCAGCGGGATCTCCGGGACACAAGAGACCCAGTACTTC CASSGISGTQETQYF
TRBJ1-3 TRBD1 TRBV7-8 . TGTGCCAGCAGCTTAGGCGGTGCAGGGGGCGGTGGAAACACCATATATTTT CASSLGGAGGGGNTIYF
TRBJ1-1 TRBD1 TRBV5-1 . TGCGCCAGCAGCACACAGGGGATGAACACTGAAGCTTTCTTT CASSTQGMNTEAFF
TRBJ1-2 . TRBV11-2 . TGTGCCAGCAGCTCACAGGGCTGGAGCTACACCTTC CASSSQGWSYTF
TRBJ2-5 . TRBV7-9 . TGTGCCAGCAGCTTAGGGGCGATAGAGACCCAGTACTTC CASSLGAIETQYF
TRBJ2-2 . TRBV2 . TGTGCCAGCTGGGGCGACATAGGACCTACCGGGGAGCTGTTTTTT CASWGDIGPTGELFF
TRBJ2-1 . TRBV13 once TGTGCCAGCAGCGGGCGACAGGACTTCTTATACAATGAGCAGTTCTTC CASSGRQDFLYNEQFF
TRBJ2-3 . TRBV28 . TGTGCCAGCAGATTCCAGCGGGCCGGTCCCACAGATACGCAGTATTTT CASRFQRAGPTDTQYF
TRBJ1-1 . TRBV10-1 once TGCGCCAGCAGTGAGTCGACTCGAGGAACTGAAGCTTTCTTT CASSESTRGTEAFF
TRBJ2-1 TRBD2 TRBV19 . TGTGCCAGTAGTATAGATCCCCCGGGACTAGCGGGGGGGAAGGAGCAGTTCTTC CASSIDPPGLAGGKEQFF